What follows is one T cell receptor beta chain and its context. The record originates from a study of OX40 agonist ivuxolimab in advanced cancers. Clones were read by immunoSEQ multiplex PCR, and TCRdb kept only the in-frame ones, dropping some. The table shows 45,000 to 55,000 clones, with about 81% occurring only once. The sample here was CD4+ or CD8+ T cells sorted from blood, taken in a trial of the OX40 agonist ivuxolimab. This receptor was identified in an adult with an advanced solid tumor such as melanoma, head and neck, liver or kidney cancer.

The CDR3 region has the DNA TGTGCCAGCAGTAGAGTAGCGGGGGCCTACAATGAGCAGTTCTTC. Its protein product is CASSRVAGAYNEQFF. The chain couples TRBV6-5 to TRBJ2-1; 9 bases are shared with TRBD2. Germline-derived CDR1 and CDR2 are MNHEY and SVGAGI. The trim removed 5 bases at V and 2 bases at J, leaving 4 bases unmatched. There are 15 residues in the CDR3.